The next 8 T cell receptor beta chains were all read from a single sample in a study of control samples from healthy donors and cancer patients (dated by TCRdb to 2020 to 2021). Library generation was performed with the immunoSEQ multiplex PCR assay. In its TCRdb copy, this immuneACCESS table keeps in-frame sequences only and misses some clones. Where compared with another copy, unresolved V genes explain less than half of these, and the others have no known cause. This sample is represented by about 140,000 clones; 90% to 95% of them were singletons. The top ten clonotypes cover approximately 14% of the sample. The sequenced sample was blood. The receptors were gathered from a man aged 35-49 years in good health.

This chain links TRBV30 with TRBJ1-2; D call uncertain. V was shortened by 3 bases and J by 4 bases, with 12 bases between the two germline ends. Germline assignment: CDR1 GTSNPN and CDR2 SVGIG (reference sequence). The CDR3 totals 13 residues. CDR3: CAWRGSLTYGYTF. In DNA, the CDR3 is TGTGCCTGGAGAGGGTCCCTAACCTATGGCTACACCTTC. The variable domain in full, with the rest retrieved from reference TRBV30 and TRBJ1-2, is SQTIHQWPATLVQPVGSPLSLECTVEGTSNPNLYWYRQAAGRGLQLLFYSVGIGQISSEVPQNLSASRPQDRQFILSSKKLLLSDSGFYLCAWRGSLTYGYTFGSGTRLTVV.

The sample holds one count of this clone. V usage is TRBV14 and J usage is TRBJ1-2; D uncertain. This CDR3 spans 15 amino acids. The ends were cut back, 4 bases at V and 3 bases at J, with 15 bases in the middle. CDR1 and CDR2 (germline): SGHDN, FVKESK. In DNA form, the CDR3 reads TGTGCCAGCAGCCCTATGAGGGTCAGACACTATGGCTACACCTTC. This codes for CASSPMRVRHYGYTF.

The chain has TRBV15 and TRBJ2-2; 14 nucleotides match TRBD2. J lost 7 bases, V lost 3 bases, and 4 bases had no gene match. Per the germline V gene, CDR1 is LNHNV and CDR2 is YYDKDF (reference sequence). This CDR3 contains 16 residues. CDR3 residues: CATSRGLAGVGGELFF. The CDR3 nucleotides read TGTGCCACCAGCAGGGGACTAGCGGGAGTTGGCGGGGAGCTGTTTTTT.

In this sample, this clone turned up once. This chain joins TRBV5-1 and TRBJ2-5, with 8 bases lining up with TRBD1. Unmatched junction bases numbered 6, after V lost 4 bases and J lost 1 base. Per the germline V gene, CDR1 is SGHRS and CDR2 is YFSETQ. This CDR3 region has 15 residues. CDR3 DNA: TGCGCCAGCAGCCAGAGGACAGGGCCCCAAGAGACCCAGTACTTC. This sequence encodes CASSQRTGPQETQYF.

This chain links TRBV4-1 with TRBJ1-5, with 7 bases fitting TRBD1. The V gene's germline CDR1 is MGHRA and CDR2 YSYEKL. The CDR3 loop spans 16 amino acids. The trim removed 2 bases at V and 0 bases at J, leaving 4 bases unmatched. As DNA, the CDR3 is TGCGCCAGCAGCCAACCGAGACAGGGTAGCAATCAGCCCCAGCATTTT. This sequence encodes CASSQPRQGSNQPQHF.

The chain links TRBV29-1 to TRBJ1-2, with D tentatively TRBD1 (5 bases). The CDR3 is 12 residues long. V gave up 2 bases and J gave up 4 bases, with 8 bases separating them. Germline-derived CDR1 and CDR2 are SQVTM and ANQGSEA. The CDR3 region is CSVEQGVYGYTF. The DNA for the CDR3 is TGCAGCGTTGAACAGGGAGTCTATGGCTACACCTTC.

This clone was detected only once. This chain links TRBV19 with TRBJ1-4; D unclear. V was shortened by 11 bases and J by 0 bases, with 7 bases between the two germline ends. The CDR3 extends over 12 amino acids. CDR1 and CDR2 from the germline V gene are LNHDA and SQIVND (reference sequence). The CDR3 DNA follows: TGTGCCCCGGATGCAACTAATGAAAAACTGTTTTTT. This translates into CAPDATNEKLFF.

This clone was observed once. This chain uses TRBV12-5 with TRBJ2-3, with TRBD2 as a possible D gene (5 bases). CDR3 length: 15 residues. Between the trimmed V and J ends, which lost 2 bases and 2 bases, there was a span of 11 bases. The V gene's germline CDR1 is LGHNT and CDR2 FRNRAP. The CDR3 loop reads CASGLRTRHTDTQYF. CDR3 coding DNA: TGTGCTAGTGGTTTGAGGACTCGTCACACAGATACGCAGTATTTT.